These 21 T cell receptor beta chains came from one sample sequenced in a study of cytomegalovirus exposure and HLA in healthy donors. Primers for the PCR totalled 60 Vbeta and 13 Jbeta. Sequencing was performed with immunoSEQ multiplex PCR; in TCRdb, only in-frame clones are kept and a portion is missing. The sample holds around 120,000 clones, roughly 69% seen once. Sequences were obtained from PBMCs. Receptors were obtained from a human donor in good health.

The CDR3 DNA sequence: TGCAGCGTTGGACAGGTCCTGCAAGAGACCCAGTACTTC. It translates to CSVGQVLQETQYF. The V gene is TRBV29-1, the J gene TRBJ2-5; D perhaps matches TRBD1 (6 bases). The CDR3 runs to 13 residues. V was pared by 4 bases and J by 2 bases, with 11 bases between. Per germline, CDR1 SQVTM and CDR2 ANQGSEA.

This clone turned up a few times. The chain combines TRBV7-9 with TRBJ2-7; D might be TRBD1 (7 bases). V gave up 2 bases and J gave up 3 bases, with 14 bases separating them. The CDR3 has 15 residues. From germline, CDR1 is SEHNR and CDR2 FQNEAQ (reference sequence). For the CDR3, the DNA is TGTGCCAGCAGCTTACCAAGCAGGGGGGTCTACGAGCAGTACTTC. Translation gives CASSLPSRGVYEQYF.

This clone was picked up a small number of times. The CDR3 DNA reads TGCGCCAGCAGCACCGGGACTCTCCTCTACAATGAGCAGTTCTTC. Protein sequence: CASSTGTLLYNEQFF. This sequence joins TRBV5-1 and TRBJ2-1, with TRBD2 as a possible D gene (6 bases). Germline CDR1 and CDR2: SGHRS and YFSETQ. This CDR3 has 15 amino acids. Trimming pared 4 bases from V and 3 bases from J, leaving 14 bases between.

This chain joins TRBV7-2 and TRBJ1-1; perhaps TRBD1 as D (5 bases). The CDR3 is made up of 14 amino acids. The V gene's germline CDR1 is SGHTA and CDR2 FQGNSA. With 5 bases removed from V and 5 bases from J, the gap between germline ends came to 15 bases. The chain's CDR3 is CASSPRGGGTEAFF. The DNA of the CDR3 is TGTGCCAGCAGCCCTCGGGGGGGAGGTACTGAAGCTTTCTTT.

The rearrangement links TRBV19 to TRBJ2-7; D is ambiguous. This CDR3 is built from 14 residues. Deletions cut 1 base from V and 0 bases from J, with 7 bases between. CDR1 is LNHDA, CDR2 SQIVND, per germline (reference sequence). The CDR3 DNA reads TGTGCCAGTAGTATAGCCACGGGCTCCTACGAGCAGTACTTC. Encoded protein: CASSIATGSYEQYF. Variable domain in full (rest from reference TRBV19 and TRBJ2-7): DGGITQSPKYLFRKEGQNVTLSCEQNLNHDAMYWYRQDPGQGLRLIYYSQIVNDFQKGDIAEGYSVSREKKESFPLTVTSAQKNPTAFYLCASSIATGSYEQYFGPGTRLTVT.

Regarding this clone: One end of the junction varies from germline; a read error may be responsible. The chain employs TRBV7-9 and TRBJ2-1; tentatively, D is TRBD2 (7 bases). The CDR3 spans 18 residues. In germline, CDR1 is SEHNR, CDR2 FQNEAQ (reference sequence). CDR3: CSSSPLSPRARGGNEQFF. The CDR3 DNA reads TGTTCCAGCAGCCCTTTATCCCCTCGGGCTAGGGGGGGGAATGAGCAGTTCTTC.

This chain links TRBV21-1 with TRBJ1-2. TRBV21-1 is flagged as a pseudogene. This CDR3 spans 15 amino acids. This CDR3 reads CASSKAHRSTDGYTF. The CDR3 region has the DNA TGTGCCAGCAGCAAAGCTCATAGATCTACGGATGGCTACACCTTC.

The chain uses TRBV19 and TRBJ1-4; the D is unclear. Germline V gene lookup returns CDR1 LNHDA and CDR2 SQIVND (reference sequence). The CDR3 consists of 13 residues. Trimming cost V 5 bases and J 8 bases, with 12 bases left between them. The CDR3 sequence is CASSSAGAEKLFF. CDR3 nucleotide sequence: TGTGCCAGTAGTTCGGCGGGTGCCGAAAAACTGTTTTTT.

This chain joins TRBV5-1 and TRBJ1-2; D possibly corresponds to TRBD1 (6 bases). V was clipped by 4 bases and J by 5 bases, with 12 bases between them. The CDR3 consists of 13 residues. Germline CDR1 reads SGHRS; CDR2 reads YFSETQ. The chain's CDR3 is CASSETGLYGYTF. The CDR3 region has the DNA TGCGCCAGCAGCGAAACAGGGCTTTATGGCTACACCTTC.

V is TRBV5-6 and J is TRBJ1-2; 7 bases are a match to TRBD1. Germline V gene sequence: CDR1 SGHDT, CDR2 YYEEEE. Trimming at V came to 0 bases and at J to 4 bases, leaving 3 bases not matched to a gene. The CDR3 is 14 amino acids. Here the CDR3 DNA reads TGTGCCAGCAGCTTGGCGAGACAGGGCTATGGCTACACCTTC. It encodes CASSLARQGYGYTF.

This CDR3 reads CASSLAFEVSGRRKEETQYF. The CDR3 DNA reads TGTGCCAGCAGTTTAGCGTTTGAGGTTAGCGGGAGGAGGAAAGAGGAGACCCAGTACTTC. The rearrangement uses TRBV28 and TRBJ2-5; TRBD2 agrees at 10 bases. The CDR3 consists of 20 residues. The V gene end was trimmed by 2 bases and the J gene end by 5 bases; junction bases not matched to a gene: 20. The germline gives CDR1 MDHEN, CDR2 SYDVKM.

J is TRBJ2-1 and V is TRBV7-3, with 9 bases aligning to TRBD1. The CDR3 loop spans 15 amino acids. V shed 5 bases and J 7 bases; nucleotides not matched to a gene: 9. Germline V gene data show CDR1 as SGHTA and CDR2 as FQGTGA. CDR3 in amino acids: CASSPMGQGDNEQFF. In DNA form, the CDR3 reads TGTGCCAGCAGCCCCATGGGACAGGGAGATAATGAGCAGTTCTTC.

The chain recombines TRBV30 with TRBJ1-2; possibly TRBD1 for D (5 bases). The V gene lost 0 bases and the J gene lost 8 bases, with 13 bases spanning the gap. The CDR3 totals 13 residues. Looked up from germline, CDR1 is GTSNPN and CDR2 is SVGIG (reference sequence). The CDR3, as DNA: TGTGCCTGGAGTGTGTCAGGGAAGGGGGGCTACACCTTC. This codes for CAWSVSGKGGYTF.

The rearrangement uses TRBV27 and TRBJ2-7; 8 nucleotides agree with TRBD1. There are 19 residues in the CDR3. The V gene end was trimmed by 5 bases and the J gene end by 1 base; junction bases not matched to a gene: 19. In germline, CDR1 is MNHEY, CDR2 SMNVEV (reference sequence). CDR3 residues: CASSQGGQVSRPPSYEQYF. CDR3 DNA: TGTGCCAGCAGTCAGGGGGGACAGGTCTCACGTCCACCTTCCTACGAGCAGTACTTC.

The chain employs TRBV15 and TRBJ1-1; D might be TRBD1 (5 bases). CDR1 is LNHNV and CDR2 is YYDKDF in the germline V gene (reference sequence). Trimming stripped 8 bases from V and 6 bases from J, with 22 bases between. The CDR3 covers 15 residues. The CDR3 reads CATDWAGRGSAEAFF. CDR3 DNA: TGTGCCACCGATTGGGCAGGGAGGGGTAGCGCTGAAGCTTTCTTT.

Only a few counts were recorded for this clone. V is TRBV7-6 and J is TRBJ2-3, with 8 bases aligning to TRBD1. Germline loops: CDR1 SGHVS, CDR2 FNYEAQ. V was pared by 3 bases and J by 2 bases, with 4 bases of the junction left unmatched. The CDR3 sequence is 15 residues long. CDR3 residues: CASSLGQDNTDTQYF. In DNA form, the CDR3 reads TGTGCCAGCAGCTTGGGACAGGACAACACAGATACGCAGTATTTT. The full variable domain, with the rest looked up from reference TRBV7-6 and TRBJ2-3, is GAGVSQSPRYKVTKRGQDVALRCDPISGHVSLYWYRQALGQGPEFLTYFNYEAQQDKSGLPNDRFSAERPEGSISTLTIQRTEQRDSAMYRCASSLGQDNTDTQYFGPGTRLTVL.

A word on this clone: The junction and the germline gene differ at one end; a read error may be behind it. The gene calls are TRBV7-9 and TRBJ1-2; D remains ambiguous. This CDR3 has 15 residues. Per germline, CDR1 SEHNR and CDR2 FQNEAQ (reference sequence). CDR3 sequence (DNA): TGTTCCAGCAGACCCCCGGCAGGCCCACCCTATGGCTACACCTTC. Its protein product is CSSRPPAGPPYGYTF.

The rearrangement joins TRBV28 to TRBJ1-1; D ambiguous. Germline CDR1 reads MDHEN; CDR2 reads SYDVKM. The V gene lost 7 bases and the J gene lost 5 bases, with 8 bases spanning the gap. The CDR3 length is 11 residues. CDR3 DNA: TGTGCCAGCACCCGCGTTACTGAAGCTTTCTTT. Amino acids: CASTRVTEAFF.

As DNA, the CDR3 is TGCGCCAGCAGCTTACAACCCCAGACAGGGGGGCATGGAAACACCATATATTTT. It codes for CASSLQPQTGGHGNTIYF. This chain uses TRBV5-1 with TRBJ1-3; 9 bases map to TRBD1. In germline, CDR1 is SGHRS, CDR2 YFSETQ. The CDR3 consists of 18 residues. V shed 2 bases, J shed 3 bases, and the junction held 12 bases outside the gene matches.

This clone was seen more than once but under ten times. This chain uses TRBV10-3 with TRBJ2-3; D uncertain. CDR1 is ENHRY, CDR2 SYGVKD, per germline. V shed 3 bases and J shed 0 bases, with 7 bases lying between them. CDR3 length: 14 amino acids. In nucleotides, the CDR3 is TGTGCCATCAGTGATGGCAAGAGCACAGATACGCAGTATTTT. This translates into CAISDGKSTDTQYF.

CDR3 DNA sequence: TGTGCCAGCAGTCCAGGGGGCGCGATTAGTGGCTACACCTTC. Residues: CASSPGGAISGYTF. The chain couples TRBV6-6 to TRBJ1-2, with 8 bases identical to TRBD1. Trimming took 5 bases from V and 7 from J; bases not matched to a gene: 9. This CDR3 region has 14 residues. Germline CDR1 MNHNY, CDR2 SVGAGI (reference sequence).